The TCR beta chain described here comes from a study of HIV-infected patients and healthy controls. Follow-up blood was drawn about 14 weeks, roughly three months, after antiretroviral therapy began. Whole blood was used without fractionation, so all unsorted peripheral T cells were included. Germline V gene sequence: CDR1 SGHDT, CDR2 YYEEEE. The ends were cut back, 0 bases at V and 2 bases at J, with 6 bases in the middle. The CDR3 runs 14 residues. This clonotype was seen many times. Its antigen remains unidentified. Study-wide results and limits: When repertoires were size-matched, rare events in HIV-infected data became overweighted.

Approximately 500 ng RNA was reverse transcribed with alpha and beta constant-region primers. Using multiplexing indices, alpha and beta chain libraries were generated apart by chain-specific third strand synthesis. The cDNA received a 5' RACE adapter containing a random hexamer plus an SP2 sequencing primer site. MiXCR was run by TCRdb on the 5' RACE reads, yielding one entry per CDR3 protein. The table has roughly 4,000 distinct CDR3 sequences, roughly 8.6% seen once. The chain has TRBV5-6 and TRBJ1-3; D remains ambiguous. This TCR derives from an adult with HIV infection. The sequencing here drew on blood, taken during antiretroviral therapy. The CDR3 region has the DNA TGTGCCAGCAGCTTGGGCCGCCCTGGAAACACCATATATTTT. Translation: CASSLGRPGNTIYF.